This is a list of T cell receptor beta chains from one sample in a study of blood T cell repertoires in COVID-19. Measured with immunoSEQ multiplex PCR; TCRdb has only the in-frame clones, and not every one. The sample lists about 220,000 clones; under 90% were seen once. Material for sequencing was PBMCs or T cells enriched from blood (not recorded which). The receptors stem from an older woman who had recovered from COVID-19. CDR3s include the opening cysteine and the closing phenylalanine or tryptophan.

j_call	v_call	cdr3_aa
TRBJ2-3	TRBV27	CASSLTAGGGTDTQYF
TRBJ2-1	TRBV3-1/TRBV3-2	CASSQNPAAPGEQFF
TRBJ1-3	TRBV6-5	CASSYGGQLSGNTIYF
TRBJ2-7	TRBV11-2	CASSFGIQPYEQYF
TRBJ1-1	TRBV18	CASSPTGGNGEAFF
TRBJ1-2	TRBV7-9	CASSSRDTLGYTF
TRBJ1-6	TRBV5-5	CASSFGTGDSPLHF
TRBJ1-5	TRBV6-5	CASSRQGLSNQPQHF
TRBJ2-1	TRBV6-1	CASSEELAGVNEQFF
TRBJ2-2	TRBV5-1	CASSRGTANTGELFF
TRBJ2-5	TRBV2	CASSLQGAPQETQYF
TRBJ1-1	TRBV10-2	CASSVQGGNTEAFF
TRBJ2-7	TRBV6-2/TRBV6-3	CASSRTTGGYEQYF
TRBJ2-2	TRBV4-2	CASSSIGTTITGELFF
TRBJ2-2	TRBV10-3	CAIREDRPNTGELFF
TRBJ1-4	TRBV24-1	CATSEVGTGDEKLFF
TRBJ1-1	TRBV3-1/TRBV3-2	CASSQGQGPTEAFF
TRBJ1-6	TRBV2	CASSDAGQRYNSPLHF
TRBJ2-1	TRBV5-1	CASSLGLDNEQFF
TRBJ2-5	TRBV7-2	CASSLGHRETQYF
TRBJ2-7	TRBV19	CASSLRAASYEQYF
TRBJ1-6	TRBV3-1/TRBV3-2	CASSEQAYNSPLHF
TRBJ2-1	TRBV21-1	CASSKRGLAGRNNEQFF
TRBJ2-5	TRBV5-1	CASSWGSSGSETQYF
TRBJ2-1	TRBV4-1	CASSQQPRREGDNEQFF
TRBJ2-7	TRBV5-4	CASSPGLAVLSSYEQYF
TRBJ2-7	TRBV6-4	CASSEGRPGASGGTNYEQYF